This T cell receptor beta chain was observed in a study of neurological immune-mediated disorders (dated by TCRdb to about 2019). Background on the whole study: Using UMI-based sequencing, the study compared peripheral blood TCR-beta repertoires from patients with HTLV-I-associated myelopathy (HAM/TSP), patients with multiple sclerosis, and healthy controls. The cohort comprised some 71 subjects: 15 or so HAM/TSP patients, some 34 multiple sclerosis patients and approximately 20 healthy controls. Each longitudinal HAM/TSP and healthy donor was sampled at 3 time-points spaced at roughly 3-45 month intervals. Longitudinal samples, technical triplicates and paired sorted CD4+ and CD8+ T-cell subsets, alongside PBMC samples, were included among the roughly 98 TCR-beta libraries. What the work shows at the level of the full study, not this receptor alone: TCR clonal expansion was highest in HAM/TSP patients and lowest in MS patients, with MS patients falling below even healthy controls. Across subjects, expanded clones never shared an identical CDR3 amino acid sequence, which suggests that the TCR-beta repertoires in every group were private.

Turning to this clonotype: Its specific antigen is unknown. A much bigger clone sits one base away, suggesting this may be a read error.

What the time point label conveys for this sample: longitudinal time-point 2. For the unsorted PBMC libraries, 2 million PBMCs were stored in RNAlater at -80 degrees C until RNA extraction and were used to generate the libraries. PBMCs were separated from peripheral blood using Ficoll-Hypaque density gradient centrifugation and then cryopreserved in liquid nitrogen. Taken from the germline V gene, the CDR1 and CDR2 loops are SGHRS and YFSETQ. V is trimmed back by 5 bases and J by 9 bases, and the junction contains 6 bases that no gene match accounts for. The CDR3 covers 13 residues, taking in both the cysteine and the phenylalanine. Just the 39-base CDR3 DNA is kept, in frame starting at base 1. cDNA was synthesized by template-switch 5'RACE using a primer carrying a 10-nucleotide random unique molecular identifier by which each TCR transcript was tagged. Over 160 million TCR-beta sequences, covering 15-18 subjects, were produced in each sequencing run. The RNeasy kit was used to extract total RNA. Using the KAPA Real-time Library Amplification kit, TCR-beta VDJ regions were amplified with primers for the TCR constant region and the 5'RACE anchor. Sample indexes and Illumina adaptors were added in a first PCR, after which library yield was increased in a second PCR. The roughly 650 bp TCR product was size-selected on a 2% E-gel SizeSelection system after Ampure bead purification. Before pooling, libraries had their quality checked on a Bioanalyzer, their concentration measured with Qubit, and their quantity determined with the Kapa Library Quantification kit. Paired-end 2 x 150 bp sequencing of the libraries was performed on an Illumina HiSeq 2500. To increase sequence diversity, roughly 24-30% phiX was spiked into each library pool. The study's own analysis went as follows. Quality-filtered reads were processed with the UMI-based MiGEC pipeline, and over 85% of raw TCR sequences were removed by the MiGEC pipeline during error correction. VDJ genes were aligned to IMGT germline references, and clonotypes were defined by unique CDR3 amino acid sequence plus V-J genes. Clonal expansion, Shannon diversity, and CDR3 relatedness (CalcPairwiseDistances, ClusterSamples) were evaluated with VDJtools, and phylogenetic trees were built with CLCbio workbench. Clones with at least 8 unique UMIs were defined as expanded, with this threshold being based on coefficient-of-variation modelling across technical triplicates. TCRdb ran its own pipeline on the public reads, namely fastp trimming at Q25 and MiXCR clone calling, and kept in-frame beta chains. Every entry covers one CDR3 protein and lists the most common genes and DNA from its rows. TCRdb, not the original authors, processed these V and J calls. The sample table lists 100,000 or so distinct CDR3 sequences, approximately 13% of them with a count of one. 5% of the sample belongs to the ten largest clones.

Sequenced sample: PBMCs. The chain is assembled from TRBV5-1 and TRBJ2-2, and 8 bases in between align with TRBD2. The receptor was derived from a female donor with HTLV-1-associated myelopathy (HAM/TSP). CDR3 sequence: CASSRTSPWELFF. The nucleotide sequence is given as TGCGCCAGCAGTCGGACTAGCCCCTGGGAGCTGTTTTTT.